The next 10 T cell receptor beta chains were all read from a single sample in a study of blood T cell repertoires in COVID-19. Measured with immunoSEQ multiplex PCR; TCRdb has only the in-frame clones, and not every one. The sample has about 200,000 clones, about 90% seen once. The sample comprised PBMCs or T cells enriched from blood (not recorded which). These receptors came from a young woman who had recovered from COVID-19.

This chain links TRBV3-1 (or the pseudogene TRBV3-2) with TRBJ1-1, with 7 bases aligning to TRBD1. V lost 0 bases to trimming and J lost 6 bases; unmatched junction nucleotides: 1. This CDR3 has 13 residues. CDR1 is LGHDT, CDR2 YNNKEL, per germline (reference sequence). The CDR3: CASSQETGPEAFF. The CDR3 region has the DNA TGTGCCAGCAGCCAAGAGACAGGGCCTGAAGCTTTCTTT.

The V and J genes are TRBV11-3 and TRBJ1-2; weak D call: TRBD1 (6 bases). Germline CDR1 SGHNT, CDR2 YENEEA. The CDR3 runs 12 residues. Trimming stripped 5 bases from V and 6 bases from J, with 10 bases between. CDR3 sequence (DNA): TGTGCCAGCAGCCAACAGGGTAATGGCTACACCTTC. It translates to CASSQQGNGYTF.

This clone was seen more than once but under ten times. J is TRBJ1-5 and V is TRBV6-1, with TRBD1 as a possible D gene (5 bases). The germline V gene encodes CDR1 MNHNS and CDR2 SASEGT. The CDR3 is made up of 14 amino acids. The germline V and J ends were trimmed by 2 bases and 2 bases, with 7 bases remaining between them. In DNA form, the CDR3 reads TGTGCCAGCAGTGAAACGACAGGCAATCAGCCCCAGCATTTT. Encoded protein: CASSETTGNQPQHF.

Here the CDR3 DNA reads TGTGCCACCTTGACAGGGTTGGGCAATCAGCCCCAGCATTTT. This encodes CATLTGLGNQPQHF. The J gene is TRBJ1-5, the V gene TRBV28; TRBD1 aligns across 7 bases. This CDR3 spans 14 amino acids. Germline loops: CDR1 MDHEN, CDR2 SYDVKM. Trimming cost V 10 bases and J 2 bases; bases outside gene matches: 8.

CDR3 bases: TGTGCCAGCAGTTTTCTGGCAGCCCCGCGGAGCTCCTATAATTCACCCCTCCACTTT. It yields the protein CASSFLAAPRSSYNSPLHF. The chain recombines TRBV28 with TRBJ1-6; D call uncertain. Looked up from germline, CDR1 is MDHEN and CDR2 is SYDVKM. V lost 3 bases and J lost 0, with 18 bases in between. The length of the CDR3 is 19 residues.

In its sample, this clone was seen a few times. The chain employs TRBV28 and TRBJ1-6, with unresolved D. Between the trimmed V and J ends, which lost 2 bases and 6 bases, there was a span of 8 bases. The CDR3 contains 14 residues. Germline V gene lookup returns CDR1 MDHEN and CDR2 SYDVKM. CDR3 sequence (DNA): TGTGCCAGCAGTTTAGAGGATCGTAATTCACCCCTCCACTTT. Its protein is CASSLEDRNSPLHF.

The chain links TRBV27 to TRBJ1-1, with 11 bases identical to TRBD1. The V segment lost 5 bases and the J segment 5 bases; nucleotides outside the gene matches: 10. The CDR3 is made up of 16 amino acids. Germline CDR1 reads MNHEY; CDR2 reads SMNVEV (reference sequence). The CDR3 sequence is CASSRGQGARGTEAFF. In DNA form, the CDR3 reads TGTGCCAGCAGTAGAGGACAGGGGGCTAGAGGGACTGAAGCTTTCTTT.

The chain combines TRBV10-1 with TRBJ2-7; TRBD1 agrees at 9 bases. Losses at the gene ends were 1 base for V and 1 base for J; bases not matched to a gene: 2. This CDR3 spans 15 amino acids. The germline V gene encodes CDR1 WNHNN and CDR2 SYGVQD (reference sequence). The CDR3 here is CASSEYRGLSYEQYF. CDR3 nucleotide sequence: TGCGCCAGCAGTGAGTACAGGGGGCTTTCCTACGAGCAGTACTTC.

The V and J genes are TRBV7-9 and TRBJ2-7; 9 bases agree with TRBD1. The V gene's germline CDR1 is SEHNR and CDR2 FQNEAQ (reference sequence). Germline trimming cut 4 bases from V and 5 bases from J; bases unmatched to any gene: 9. The CDR3 is made up of 15 amino acids. DNA for the CDR3: TGTGCCAGCAGCTCCCCGGGACAGGGTACCCACGAGCAGTACTTC. Amino acid sequence: CASSSPGQGTHEQYF.

J is TRBJ1-2 and V is TRBV12-3 or TRBV12-4, with 7 positions matching TRBD1. The V segment lost 6 bases and the J segment 8 bases; nucleotides outside the gene matches: 9. This CDR3 is 13 amino acids long. The chain's CDR3 is CASSRDSLRGYTF. The DNA of the CDR3 is TGTGCCAGCAGCCGGGACAGTTTGAGAGGCTACACCTTC.